What follows are 2 T cell receptor beta chains derived from one specimen sequenced in a study of CD8 T cells in Susac syndrome. Reverse transcription used about 0.45 to 1 ug RNA and random hexamers. TCRdb independently ran MiXCR on the immunoSEQ multiplex PCR reads; one entry per CDR3 protein. The sample records 170,000 or so distinct CDR3 sequences, approximately 93% being singletons. The specimen sequenced was CD4+ T cells from PBMCs. These TCRs come from a human donor with multiple sclerosis.

This chain joins TRBV20-1 and TRBJ1-1; TRBD1 might be the D (5 bases). The CDR3 has 14 residues. Germline CDR1 is DFQATT and CDR2 is SNEGSKA (reference sequence). V dropped 3 bases and J dropped 0 bases, with 11 bases sitting between them. As DNA, the CDR3 is TGCAGTGCTAGTAAAGGGGCTATGAACACTGAAGCTTTCTTT. Its translation is CSASKGAMNTEAFF.

This clonotype was seen just once. The chain combines TRBV5-1 with TRBJ2-3; the D gene could be TRBD1 or TRBD2 (5 bases each). CDR3 length equals 16 residues. Germline V CDR1 and CDR2: SGHRS, YFSETQ. V was trimmed by 4 bases and J by 0 bases, leaving 15 bases between them. The DNA of the CDR3 is TGCGCCAGCAGCCCGGGACGGCGTTCGAGCACAGATACGCAGTATTTT. This translates into CASSPGRRSSTDTQYF.